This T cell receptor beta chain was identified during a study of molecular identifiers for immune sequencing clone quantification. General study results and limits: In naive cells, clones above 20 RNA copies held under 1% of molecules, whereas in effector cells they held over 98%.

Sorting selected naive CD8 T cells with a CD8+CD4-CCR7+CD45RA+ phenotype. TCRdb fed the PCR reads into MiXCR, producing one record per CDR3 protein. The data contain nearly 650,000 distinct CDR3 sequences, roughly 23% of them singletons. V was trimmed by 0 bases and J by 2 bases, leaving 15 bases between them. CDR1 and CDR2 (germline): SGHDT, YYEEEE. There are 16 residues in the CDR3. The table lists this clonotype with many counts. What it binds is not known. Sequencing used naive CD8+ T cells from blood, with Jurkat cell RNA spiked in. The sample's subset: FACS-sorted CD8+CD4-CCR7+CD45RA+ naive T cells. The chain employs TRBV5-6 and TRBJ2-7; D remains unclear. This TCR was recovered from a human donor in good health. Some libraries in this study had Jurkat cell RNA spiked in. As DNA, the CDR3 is TGTGCCAGCAGCTTGGGTACCTACCTGGGGACCTACGAGCAGTACTTC. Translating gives CASSLGTYLGTYEQYF.